Each of the 5 T cell receptor beta chains below was sequenced from the same sample in a study of blood T cell repertoires in COVID-19. Measured with immunoSEQ multiplex PCR; TCRdb has only the in-frame clones, and not every one. This sample has 120,000 or so clones, with roughly 79% found just once. Specimen: peripheral blood. All receptors come from a human donor in a cohort sampled during active COVID-19.

The rearrangement links TRBV7-2 to TRBJ1-2, with 7 bases aligning to TRBD1. Germline lookup yields CDR1 SGHTA and CDR2 FQGNSA. The CDR3 is 13 amino acids. V trimming: 5 bases; J trimming: 4 bases; junction bases outside the gene matches: 4. The DNA of the CDR3 is TGTGCCAGCAGCCGGGGACAGATCTATGGCTACACCTTC. Its translation: CASSRGQIYGYTF.

This rearrangement joins TRBV4-3 to TRBJ2-2, with D tentatively TRBD2 (7 bases). This CDR3 spans 17 amino acids. Germline CDR1 is LGHNA and CDR2 is YSLEER. V lost 0 bases and J 6 bases, leaving 17 bases between the germline ends. CDR3: CASSQDLGGRTAGELFF. The CDR3 DNA sequence: TGCGCCAGCAGCCAAGATTTGGGGGGGCGGACGGCCGGGGAGCTGTTTTTT.

The gene calls are TRBV5-8 and TRBJ1-3; 7 positions agree with TRBD1. The CDR3 sequence is 15 residues long. Trimming at V came to 2 bases and at J to 5 bases, leaving 7 bases not matched to a gene. The germline V gene has CDR1 SGHTS and CDR2 YDEGEE. The CDR3 loop is CASSFDRASRNTIYF. The CDR3 DNA reads TGTGCCAGCAGCTTCGACAGGGCTAGTAGAAACACCATATATTTT.

The chain has TRBV28 and TRBJ2-3; possibly TRBD1 for D (6 bases). V dropped 5 bases and J dropped 4 bases, with 13 bases sitting between them. This CDR3 region has 14 residues. CDR1 and CDR2 from the germline V gene are MDHEN and SYDVKM. This CDR3 is CASSPRGGADTQYF. CDR3 coding DNA: TGTGCCAGCAGTCCCCGTGGGGGCGCAGATACGCAGTATTTT.

This rearrangement joins TRBV6-5 to TRBJ1-1; D unclear. There are 14 residues in the CDR3. Germline V gene lookup returns CDR1 MNHEY and CDR2 SVGAGI. Trimming removed 8 bases at V and 1 base at J, with 14 bases between. The CDR3 sequence: CASGEVGSNTEAFF. DNA of the CDR3: TGTGCCAGCGGGGAGGTGGGCTCGAACACTGAAGCTTTCTTT.